This entry lists 13 T cell receptor beta chains sequenced from one sample in a study of T cell repertoires in cytomegalovirus infection. No antigens are known for them. One entry per CDR3 protein, called by TCRdb with MiXCR from the reads. The sample yields about 920,000 distinct CDR3 sequences, roughly 30% seen once. Sequencing used cultured CD8+ T cells from PBMCs, obtained from culture after CMV antigen stimulation. Every receptor here comes from a human donor in good health (CMV status not recorded). Some clones in this sample may be carry-over from other donors' samples.

V usage is TRBV29-1 and J usage is TRBJ1-2, with 7 bases that match TRBD1. The ends lost 6 bases at V and 4 bases at J; junction bases unmatched: 5. Germline assignment: CDR1 SQVTM and CDR2 ANQGSEA. The CDR3 spans 12 residues. The CDR3 is CSVNRGSYGYTF. The CDR3, as DNA: TGCAGCGTGAACAGGGGAAGCTATGGCTACACCTTC.

The chain couples TRBV6-5 to TRBJ2-7; D remains ambiguous. V was shortened by 2 bases and J by 1 base, with 9 bases between the two germline ends. Germline V gene lookup returns CDR1 MNHEY and CDR2 SVGAGI. The CDR3 covers 14 residues. CDR3 nucleotide sequence: TGTGCCAGCAGTTACGTTGGTCAGTCCTACGAGCAGTACTTC. Residues: CASSYVGQSYEQYF.

This clonotype occurred a few times. V and J are TRBV29-1 and TRBJ2-5; D is ambiguous. Germline V lookup: CDR1 SQVTM, CDR2 ANQGSEA. The CDR3 is 15 amino acids. Trimming cost V 2 bases and J 3 bases, with 16 bases left between them. In DNA form, the CDR3 reads TGCAGCGTTGAAAAAGAACTCAATTTAAAAGAGACCCAGTACTTC. Protein sequence: CSVEKELNLKETQYF.

This clonotype has only a few counts. The rearrangement joins TRBV2 to TRBJ2-2; 9 bases agree with TRBD1. V was pared by 9 bases and J by 4 bases, with 3 bases of the junction left unmatched. The germline V gene encodes CDR1 SNHLY and CDR2 FYNNEI. The CDR3 is 13 amino acids. The CDR3: CASLQGATGELFF. The CDR3 DNA reads as TGTGCCAGTTTACAGGGGGCCACCGGGGAGCTGTTTTTT.

This clonotype was seen repeatedly, ten times or more. This rearrangement joins TRBV7-9 to TRBJ1-1, with D hard to call. In germline, CDR1 is SEHNR, CDR2 FQNEAQ (reference sequence). This CDR3 contains 13 residues. V was pared by 5 bases and J by 1 base, with 8 bases between. The CDR3 DNA reads TGTGCCAGCAGCCCGCGACAGAACACTGAAGCTTTCTTT. This encodes CASSPRQNTEAFF. The full variable domain, completed using reference TRBV7-9 and TRBJ1-1, is DTGVSQNPRHKITKRGQNVTFRCDPISEHNRLYWYRQTLGQGPEFLTYFQNEAQLEKSRLLSDRFSAERPKGSFSTLEIQRTEQGDSAMYLCASSPRQNTEAFFGQGTRLTVV.

The chain uses TRBV20-1 and TRBJ2-2, with 12 positions matching TRBD2. The V gene's germline CDR1 is DFQATT and CDR2 SNEGSKA (reference sequence). This CDR3 has 17 residues. Trimming at V came to 6 bases and at J to 4 bases, leaving 12 bases not matched to a gene. The CDR3 loop is CSALTTRTSGATGELFF. CDR3 nucleotide sequence: TGCAGTGCCCTCACGACCCGGACTAGCGGGGCCACCGGGGAGCTGTTTTTT.

This clonotype was recorded at least ten times. The rearrangement joins TRBV7-6 to TRBJ2-6; D assignment may be TRBD1 or TRBD2 (5 bases each). The V end lost 5 bases, the J end lost 0 bases, and 11 bases lay between the germline ends. CDR1 is SGHVS, CDR2 FNYEAQ, per germline. This CDR3 has 16 residues. The CDR3 here is CASSPGTASGANVLTF. CDR3 in DNA: TGTGCCAGCAGCCCAGGGACCGCCTCTGGGGCCAACGTCCTGACTTTC.

The chain employs TRBV6-1 and TRBJ1-5; D uncertain. The V gene's germline CDR1 is MNHNS and CDR2 SASEGT. The CDR3 consists of 13 residues. The V end was cut by 6 bases, the J end by 0 bases, with 6 bases between. CDR3 amino acids: CASRADSNQPQHF. CDR3 DNA: TGTGCCAGCAGGGCGGATAGCAATCAGCCCCAGCATTTT.

This clonotype was detected a few times. V and J are TRBV11-2 and TRBJ2-3; no clear D gene. The germline gives CDR1 SGHAT, CDR2 FQNNGV. V was cut by 5 bases and J by 2 bases, with 23 bases left in between. The CDR3 is 18 residues long. CDR3 nucleotide sequence: TGTGCCAGCAGCCAAGTTATTGGACGGGTCAAGGACACAGATACGCAGTATTTT. Residues: CASSQVIGRVKDTDTQYF.

This clonotype was counted a few times. CDR3 loop: CASSPKREQFF. The CDR3 bases are TGTGCCAGCAGCCCGAAAAGGGAGCAGTTCTTC. The J gene is TRBJ2-1, the V gene TRBV6-2 or TRBV6-3; D is undetermined. The CDR3 has 11 amino acids. Germline V CDR1 and CDR2: MNHEY, SVGEGT. With 6 bases removed from V and 10 bases from J, the gap between germline ends came to 10 bases.

This clonotype was seen a handful of times. V is TRBV9 and J is TRBJ2-1; the match to TRBD2 covers 11 bases. V lost 0 bases to trimming and J lost 10 bases; unmatched junction nucleotides: 6. The CDR3 loop spans 15 amino acids. The germline CDR1 and CDR2 sequences are SGDLS and YYNGEE. CDR3: CASSVGSGGAGEQFF. CDR3 bases: TGTGCCAGCAGCGTAGGTAGCGGGGGGGCAGGAGAGCAGTTCTTC.

This clonotype showed up just once. The chain employs TRBV6-4 and TRBJ1-5, with D maybe TRBD1 (6 bases). The CDR3 consists of 15 residues. V was trimmed by 7 bases and J by 0 bases, leaving 13 bases between them. The V gene's germline CDR1 is MRHNA and CDR2 SNTAGT. The CDR3 here is CASNDMGHSNQPQHF. CDR3 coding DNA: TGTGCCAGCAACGACATGGGACATAGCAATCAGCCCCAGCATTTT.

This clonotype was counted a few times. V is TRBV6-1 and J is TRBJ2-7; D uncertain. Germline loops: CDR1 MNHNS, CDR2 SASEGT. Trimming pared 0 bases from V and 7 bases from J, leaving 7 bases between. The CDR3 loop spans 12 amino acids. The CDR3 DNA reads TGTGCCAGCAGTGAAGCGGCGAGGGAGCAGTACTTC. Protein product: CASSEAAREQYF.